This TCR beta chain appears in the sequencing data of a study of beta chain features in type 1 diabetes. In the study overall: The study examined 107,917,701 sorted cells across all samples.

The germline V gene has CDR1 GTSNPN and CDR2 SVGIG (reference sequence). V lost 0 bases and J 8 bases, leaving 7 bases between the germline ends. The CDR3 contains 11 residues. Investigators reverse transcribed all isolated RNA, so they sequenced expressed TCRB transcripts. TCRdb's copy holds only in-frame clones and misses some; the assay was immunoSEQ multiplex PCR. The data show 200,000 to 250,000 clones, with over 65% seen just once and almost 0.055% held by the top ten. Study observations and caveats: Healthy donors had naive, central memory and Treg TCRB repertoires that appeared less similar than those seen among patients. Shorter templates might be favored by PCR, and equally so in patients and in controls.

As to this clone: Its antigen remains unidentified.

Averaging about 116 mL, one heparinised blood draw came from each individual donor. The rearrangement joins TRBV30 to TRBJ1-1; D is unresolved. Sequencing was carried out using naive CD4+ T cells from blood. This clonotype was sampled from a man under 40 in good health. The CDR3 coding sequence is TGTGCCTGGAGTGTATCGGGGGAAGCTTTCTTT. It specifies CAWSVSGEAFF.